This entry lists 13 T cell receptor beta chains sequenced from one sample in a study of blood T cell repertoires in COVID-19. Here immunoSEQ multiplex PCR was the method, and the copy in TCRdb shows in-frame clones only, minus some. This table holds about 270,000 clones, around 84% found once. Sequenced sample: PBMCs or T cells enriched from blood (not recorded which). The receptor source for this set is a man between 18 and 35 years old who had recovered from COVID-19.

The count of this clone is one. The V gene is TRBV5-6, the J gene TRBJ1-1; D possibly corresponds to TRBD1 (5 bases). The CDR3 is 14 amino acids. V dropped 2 bases and J dropped 0 bases, with 8 bases sitting between them. The germline V gene has CDR1 SGHDT and CDR2 YYEEEE. Here the CDR3 DNA reads TGTGCCAGCAGCTTTGGGGCGATGAACACTGAAGCTTTCTTT. As protein: CASSFGAMNTEAFF.

The chain recombines TRBV18 with TRBJ2-3, with D tentatively TRBD1 (6 bases). This CDR3 region has 14 residues. V was cut by 6 bases and J by 7 bases, with 17 bases left in between. Germline-derived CDR1 and CDR2 are KGHSH and LQKENI. CDR3 protein: CASSPEAGDHTQYF. The CDR3 DNA reads as TGTGCCAGCTCCCCCGAAGCAGGGGACCATACGCAGTATTTT.

J is TRBJ2-1 and V is TRBV25-1; TRBD2 agrees at 8 bases. The V gene's germline CDR1 is MGHDK and CDR2 SYGVNS. The V and J ends lost 2 bases and 7 bases, in that order; junction bases with no gene match: 4. This CDR3 is 14 amino acids long. The CDR3 DNA reads TGTGCCAGCAGTGAAGTAGGGACTAGAAATGAGCAGTTCTTC. It translates to CASSEVGTRNEQFF.

In its sample, this clone was seen once. CDR3 residues: CASGLVLGPPGRPGSNQPQHF. As DNA, the CDR3 is TGTGCTAGTGGTTTGGTACTAGGGCCACCCGGACGACCAGGCAGCAATCAGCCCCAGCATTTT. This chain connects TRBV12-5 to TRBJ1-5, with unresolved D. This CDR3 has 21 residues. Deletions cut 0 bases from V and 1 base from J, with 25 bases between. The germline CDR1 and CDR2 sequences are LGHNT and FRNRAP.

This clone is a singleton in its sample. The J gene is TRBJ1-1, the V gene TRBV29-1; no firm D call. The CDR3 extends over 13 amino acids. Germline CDR1 and CDR2: SQVTM and ANQGSEA. V lost 4 bases, J lost 1 base, and 10 bases lay in between. CDR3 coding DNA: TGCAGCGTTGGAGCGGTCCGGAACACTGAAGCTTTCTTT. Encoded protein: CSVGAVRNTEAFF.

The rearrangement joins TRBV5-1 to TRBJ2-1; tentatively, D is TRBD2 (5 bases). CDR3 length: 15 amino acids. Trimming pared 5 bases from V and 0 bases from J, leaving 12 bases between. The germline V gene encodes CDR1 SGHRS and CDR2 YFSETQ. The CDR3 loop is CASSQPGTSYNEQFF. The CDR3, as DNA: TGCGCCAGCAGTCAGCCGGGAACCTCCTACAATGAGCAGTTCTTC. Full variable domain (remainder filled in from reference TRBV5-1 and TRBJ2-1): KAGVTQTPRYLIKTRGQQVTLSCSPISGHRSVSWYQQTPGQGLQFLFEYFSETQRNKGNFPGRFSGRQFSNSRSEMNVSTLELGDSALYLCASSQPGTSYNEQFFGPGTRLTVL.

This clone was observed a single time. The rearrangement joins TRBV6-1 to TRBJ1-3; D ambiguous. V lost 8 bases and J lost 0, with 17 bases in between. CDR3 length equals 16 residues. Germline loops: CDR1 MNHNS, CDR2 SASEGT. The CDR3 spells CASRVGSSGSGNTIYF. CDR3 nucleotides: TGTGCCAGCCGTGTGGGTTCATCGGGCTCTGGAAACACCATATATTTT.

The genes are TRBV11-1 and TRBJ2-1; 7 nucleotides agree with TRBD2. V shed 1 base and J 3 bases; nucleotides not matched to a gene: 6. The CDR3 runs 16 residues. From germline, CDR1 is SGHAT and CDR2 FQDESV (reference sequence). The CDR3 spells CASSLDGREGYNEQFF. Here the CDR3 DNA reads TGTGCCAGCAGCTTAGATGGAAGGGAGGGCTACAATGAGCAGTTCTTC.

This clone came up once. V usage is TRBV30 and J usage is TRBJ1-5, with TRBD1 matching 11 bases. CDR3 length equals 14 residues. Germline assignment: CDR1 GTSNPN and CDR2 SVGIG (reference sequence). J lost 7 bases, V lost 2 bases, and 4 bases had no gene match. CDR3 residues: CAWSLGQGVQPQHF. CDR3 sequence (DNA): TGTGCCTGGAGTCTGGGACAGGGGGTGCAGCCCCAGCATTTT.

The chain is built from TRBV27 and TRBJ1-6; 8 bases fit TRBD1. The germline V gene encodes CDR1 MNHEY and CDR2 SMNVEV (reference sequence). V was pared by 4 bases and J by 7 bases, with 3 bases of the junction left unmatched. CDR3 length: 14 amino acids. The CDR3 sequence: CASSYTGGNSPLHF. For the CDR3, the DNA is TGTGCCAGCAGTTACACAGGGGGAAATTCACCCCTCCACTTT.

J is TRBJ2-5 and V is TRBV18, with TRBD2 matching over 8 bases. Germline lookup yields CDR1 KGHSH and CDR2 LQKENI. V was clipped by 1 base and J by 1 base; unmatched bases: 5. CDR3 length: 16 amino acids. As DNA, the CDR3 is TGTGCCAGCTCACCACAACGGGGGGGATTCCAAGAGACCCAGTACTTC. It specifies CASSPQRGGFQETQYF.

This sequence joins TRBV27 and TRBJ1-6, with 9 bases aligning to TRBD1. The CDR3 consists of 14 residues. V lost 6 bases and J lost 9; bases outside the gene matches: 6. The germline V gene encodes CDR1 MNHEY and CDR2 SMNVEV (reference sequence). The CDR3 DNA reads TGTGCCAGCAGGTCCCACAGGGGGCTTTCACCCCTCCACTTT. This codes for CASRSHRGLSPLHF.

J is TRBJ2-7 and V is TRBV27, with a tentative D call TRBD2 (6 bases). The CDR3 consists of 13 residues. CDR1 and CDR2 (germline): MNHEY, SMNVEV (reference sequence). V shed 2 bases and J shed 5 bases, with 10 bases lying between them. The CDR3 loop reads CASSLRGAHEQYF. In nucleotides, the CDR3 is TGTGCCAGCAGTTTACGCGGGGCCCACGAGCAGTACTTC.